The clone carrying this T cell receptor beta chain was detected a few times. One entry per CDR3 protein results from TCRdb running MiXCR on the RACE reads. The top ten clones hold 2.4% of a sample with 100,000 to 150,000 distinct CDR3 sequences, roughly 12% of them seen once. This record comes from a study of human T cells and chemical hapten exposure. Time point indicated: patch test 3, about 24 weeks after DPC sensitization. Treatment specified: therapeutic diphenylcyclopropenone sensitization with weekly scalp DPC. CDR1 and CDR2 from the germline V gene are SGHVS and FQNEAQ. The CDR3 sequence is 11 residues long. Trimming cost V 4 bases and J 7 bases, with 7 bases left between them.

The chain couples TRBV7-8 to TRBJ1-1; a possible D gene is TRBD1 (6 bases). This receptor was identified in a woman in her forties or fifties with alopecia areata. Some clones in this sample may be carry-over from other donors' samples. The sample here was whole blood, taken in connection with sensitization to the hapten diphenylcyclopropenone (DPC). CDR3 region: CASSSGVEAFF. In nucleotides, the CDR3 is TGTGCCAGCAGCTCAGGGGTTGAAGCTTTCTTT.